The 28 T cell receptor beta chains below come from one sample, sequenced in a study of cytomegalovirus exposure and HLA in healthy donors. The PCR had 60 Vbeta and 13 Jbeta primers. Generated by immunoSEQ multiplex PCR, the TCRdb table keeps only in-frame clones and is missing some. This repertoire shows roughly 140,000 clones, roughly 85% found once; its top ten account for about 2.3%. Material: PBMCs. The receptors stem from a woman under 30 in good health and CMV-seronegative.

The V gene is TRBV2, the J gene TRBJ2-3; TRBD2 matches 11 bases. Trimming removed 1 base from V and 6 bases from J; junction bases left unmatched: 12. CDR3 length: 18 amino acids. In germline, CDR1 is SNHLY, CDR2 FYNNEI. In DNA, the CDR3 is TGTGCCAGCAGTGAAGTTCTAGCGGGAGGTTTAAGGCGCGATACGCAGTATTTT. It specifies CASSEVLAGGLRRDTQYF.

The V gene is TRBV4-3, the J gene TRBJ2-5; weak D call: TRBD2 (7 bases). The V and J ends lost 1 base and 5 bases respectively, with 20 bases between them. The CDR3 has 17 residues. Germline lookup yields CDR1 LGHNA and CDR2 YSLEER. The CDR3 DNA follows: TGCGCCAGCAGCCAAGGACCCGTGATTACGGGGGGCGAGACCCAGTACTTC. Translation gives CASSQGPVITGGETQYF.

To note about this clone: Other DNA sequences in this specimen translate into the identical CDR3. The chain links TRBV7-2 to TRBJ2-2; maybe TRBD2 (6 bases). From germline, CDR1 is SGHTA and CDR2 FQGNSA. Trimming cost V 5 bases and J 2 bases, with 12 bases left between them. This CDR3 has 15 amino acids. CDR3 bases: TGTGCCAGCAGCCTAACGGGGGAAAACACCGGGGAGCTGTTTTTT. This encodes CASSLTGENTGELFF.

The chain links TRBV5-6 to TRBJ1-6; 7 nucleotides agree with TRBD1. The CDR3 has 15 residues. The V gene's germline CDR1 is SGHDT and CDR2 YYEEEE. Trimming at V came to 0 bases and at J to 12 bases, leaving 9 bases not matched to a gene. The CDR3 is CASSLALVQGGPLHF. The CDR3 coding sequence is TGTGCCAGCAGCTTGGCCCTGGTGCAGGGGGGACCCCTCCACTTT.

The J gene is TRBJ2-1, the V gene TRBV7-6, with TRBD1 matching over 11 bases. The CDR3 contains 15 residues. Trimming took 6 bases from V and 5 from J; bases not matched to a gene: 6. The germline gives CDR1 SGHVS, CDR2 FNYEAQ. In DNA, the CDR3 is TGTGCCAGCAGTCTTCCGGGACAGGGGGACAATGAGCAGTTCTTC. Translating it yields CASSLPGQGDNEQFF.

The genes are TRBV7-6 and TRBJ2-5; D not certain. The germline V gene has CDR1 SGHVS and CDR2 FNYEAQ. Trimming cost V 5 bases and J 5 bases, with 6 bases left between them. The CDR3 consists of 11 residues. DNA of the CDR3: TGTGCCAGCAGCCCCACTGAGACCCAGTACTTC. This encodes CASSPTETQYF. Filled out from reference TRBV7-6 and TRBJ2-5, the complete variable domain reads GAGVSQSPRYKVTKRGQDVALRCDPISGHVSLYWYRQALGQGPEFLTYFNYEAQQDKSGLPNDRFSAERPEGSISTLTIQRTEQRDSAMYRCASSPTETQYFGPGTRLLVL.

The rearrangement joins TRBV5-4 to TRBJ2-1, with TRBD2 as a possible D gene (5 bases). This CDR3 has 13 amino acids. From germline, CDR1 is SGHNT and CDR2 YYREEE (reference sequence). Trimming shortened V by 5 bases and J by 4 bases, and 10 bases separated the two germline ends. CDR3 in amino acids: CASSTGFYNEQFF. The CDR3, as DNA: TGTGCCAGCAGTACGGGGTTTTACAATGAGCAGTTCTTC. The full variable domain, its missing parts supplied by reference TRBV5-4 and TRBJ2-1, is ETGVTQSPTHLIKTRGQQVTLRCSSQSGHNTVSWYQQALGQGPQFIFQYYREEENGRGNFPPRFSGLQFPNYSSELNVNALELDDSALYLCASSTGFYNEQFFGPGTRLTVL.

The chain uses TRBV5-6 and TRBJ1-2; TRBD1 is a possible D gene (6 bases). The CDR3 is 15 amino acids. Germline loops: CDR1 SGHDT, CDR2 YYEEEE. Trimming removed 3 bases from V and 0 bases from J, with 12 bases in between. CDR3: CASSSGQTANYGYTF. Here the CDR3 DNA reads TGTGCCAGCAGCTCTGGACAGACAGCTAACTATGGCTACACCTTC.

This clone has just one count. This chain connects TRBV11-2 to TRBJ1-1; D unresolved. The CDR3 runs to 12 residues. The V gene lost 0 bases and the J gene lost 6 bases, with 5 bases spanning the gap. Germline V lookup: CDR1 SGHAT, CDR2 FQNNGV. CDR3 protein: CASSLDSPEAFF. The CDR3 DNA reads TGTGCCAGCAGCTTAGATAGCCCTGAAGCTTTCTTT. The whole variable domain, remainder taken from reference TRBV11-2 and TRBJ1-1, is EAGVAQSPRYKIIEKRQSVAFWCNPISGHATLYWYQQILGQGPKLLIQFQNNGVVDDSQLPKDRFSAERLKGVDSTLKIQPAKLEDSAVYLCASSLDSPEAFFGQGTRLTVV.

The rearrangement uses TRBV5-1 and TRBJ2-1; 9 nucleotides align to TRBD2. Germline trimming cut 3 bases from V and 5 bases from J; bases unmatched to any gene: 9. The CDR3 extends over 16 amino acids. CDR1 is SGHRS, CDR2 YFSETQ, per germline. CDR3 DNA sequence: TGCGCCAGCAGCTCCCTAGGGGCGGGGGGGAACAATGAGCAGTTCTTC. It specifies CASSSLGAGGNNEQFF. Using reference TRBV5-1 and TRBJ2-1 for the parts outside the CDR3, the full variable domain is KAGVTQTPRYLIKTRGQQVTLSCSPISGHRSVSWYQQTPGQGLQFLFEYFSETQRNKGNFPGRFSGRQFSNSRSEMNVSTLELGDSALYLCASSSLGAGGNNEQFFGPGTRLTVL.

The rearrangement links TRBV19 to TRBJ2-1; 10 positions agree with TRBD2. V was pared by 7 bases and J by 5 bases, with 11 bases of the junction left unmatched. The CDR3 has 16 amino acids. In germline, CDR1 is LNHDA, CDR2 SQIVND (reference sequence). DNA of the CDR3: TGTGCCAGTACTCCGCCGGGACTAGCGAGACACAATGAGCAGTTCTTC. Encoded protein: CASTPPGLARHNEQFF.

J is TRBJ2-4 and V is TRBV7-9; 11 nucleotides match TRBD1. With 5 bases clipped from V and 5 bases from J, the junction kept 5 bases outside the gene matches. The CDR3 extends over 15 amino acids. From germline, CDR1 is SEHNR and CDR2 FQNEAQ (reference sequence). CDR3 protein: CASSVGTGGENIQYF. In nucleotides, the CDR3 is TGTGCCAGCAGCGTCGGGACAGGGGGGGAAAACATTCAGTACTTC. The entire variable domain, with the rest obtained from reference TRBV7-9 and TRBJ2-4, is as follows: DTGVSQNPRHKITKRGQNVTFRCDPISEHNRLYWYRQTLGQGPEFLTYFQNEAQLEKSRLLSDRFSAERPKGSFSTLEIQRTEQGDSAMYLCASSVGTGGENIQYFGAGTRLSVL.

A remark on this clone: Other DNA variants within this sample encode the same CDR3. The chain uses TRBV15 and TRBJ1-2, with D possibly TRBD1 on 5 matching bases. Germline CDR1 and CDR2: LNHNV and YYDKDF (reference sequence). The CDR3 runs 14 residues. Between the trimmed V and J ends, which lost 3 bases and 4 bases, there was a span of 12 bases. The CDR3 sequence is CATSSVPGIYGYTF. CDR3 nucleotides: TGTGCCACCAGCAGCGTGCCAGGGATCTATGGCTACACCTTC.

The chain recombines TRBV2 with TRBJ2-2; no reliable D call. CDR1 is SNHLY and CDR2 is FYNNEI in the germline V gene. V gave up 6 bases and J gave up 0 bases, with 17 bases separating them. The CDR3 length is 17 residues. The CDR3 DNA reads as TGTGCCAGCAGCGTGGTGATGACACGACCGAACACCGGGGAGCTGTTTTTT. Protein product: CASSVVMTRPNTGELFF.

The chain couples TRBV28 to TRBJ2-7, with 8 bases identical to TRBD2. The trim removed 8 bases at V and 2 bases at J, leaving 8 bases unmatched. In germline, CDR1 is MDHEN, CDR2 SYDVKM. The CDR3 spans 14 residues. The CDR3 region is CASSDGGGTYEQYF. The CDR3 nucleotides are TGTGCCAGCTCCGACGGGGGGGGGACCTACGAGCAGTACTTC. The variable domain in full, completed from reference TRBV28 and TRBJ2-7, reads DVKVTQSSRYLVKRTGEKVFLECVQDMDHENMFWYRQDPGLGLRLIYFSYDVKMKEKGDIPEGYSVSREKKERFSLILESASTNQTSMYLCASSDGGGTYEQYFGPGTRLTVT.

The rearrangement uses TRBV7-3 and TRBJ1-1; 8 positions agree with TRBD1. CDR1 is SGHTA and CDR2 is FQGTGA in the germline V gene. The V and J ends lost 5 bases and 1 base, in that order; junction bases with no gene match: 3. This CDR3 has 14 amino acids. The CDR3 loop is CASSRGQGNTEAFF. Here the CDR3 DNA reads TGTGCCAGCAGCCGAGGACAGGGGAACACTGAAGCTTTCTTT. Full variable domain (missing parts from reference TRBV7-3 and TRBJ1-1): GAGVSQTPSNKVTEKGKYVELRCDPISGHTALYWYRQSLGQGPEFLIYFQGTGAADDSGLPNDRFFAVRPEGSVSTLKIQRTERGDSAVYLCASSRGQGNTEAFFGQGTRLTVV.

The V gene is TRBV30, the J gene TRBJ2-5, with D possibly TRBD1 on 8 matching bases. The CDR3 runs 14 residues. V was shortened by 5 bases and J by 11 bases, with 24 bases between the two germline ends. The germline CDR1 and CDR2 sequences are GTSNPN and SVGIG (reference sequence). The CDR3 sequence: CAWGGTGGRGEQYF. CDR3 DNA sequence: TGTGCCTGGGGGGGGACAGGTGGCCGGGGGGAGCAGTACTTC.

This clone was seen a single time. The same CDR3 also results from other DNA sequences found in this sample. This chain joins TRBV9 and TRBJ2-7, with a tentative D call TRBD2 (5 bases). CDR3 size: 13 residues. Germline V gives CDR1 SGDLS, CDR2 YYNGEE. V was shortened by 3 bases and J by 0 bases, with 7 bases between the two germline ends. The DNA of the CDR3 is TGTGCCAGCAGCGGGGGAGACTCCTACGAGCAGTACTTC. It specifies CASSGGDSYEQYF.

The V and J genes are TRBV6-6 and TRBJ1-2; weak D call: TRBD1 (5 bases). CDR1 and CDR2 from the germline V gene are MNHNY and SVGAGI (reference sequence). The CDR3 is 13 residues long. V was cut by 6 bases and J by 3 bases, with 11 bases left in between. CDR3 DNA sequence: TGTGCCAGCAGGAGGGGACTCGACTATGGCTACACCTTC. This encodes CASRRGLDYGYTF.

The genes are TRBV11-2 and TRBJ1-3, with 8 positions matching TRBD1. The CDR3 sequence is 17 residues long. Germline CDR1 is SGHAT and CDR2 is FQNNGV. After removal of 6 bases from V and 0 bases from J, the junction contained 10 bases not matched to a gene. CDR3 nucleotide sequence: TGTGCCAGCAGGACAGGGGACAGTTGGAGCTCTGGAAACACCATATATTTT. Encoded protein: CASRTGDSWSSGNTIYF.

The chain couples TRBV5-1 to TRBJ2-3, with 7 bases aligning to TRBD2. The CDR3 is 15 amino acids. V trimming: 2 bases; J trimming: 6 bases; junction bases outside the gene matches: 9. CDR1 and CDR2 (germline): SGHRS, YFSETQ. In DNA, the CDR3 is TGCGCCAGCAGCTTCCTCGGGAGGTCTTTGGATACGCAGTATTTT. This sequence encodes CASSFLGRSLDTQYF. Based on the CDR3 plus reference TRBV5-1 and TRBJ2-3, the full variable domain is KAGVTQTPRYLIKTRGQQVTLSCSPISGHRSVSWYQQTPGQGLQFLFEYFSETQRNKGNFPGRFSGRQFSNSRSEMNVSTLELGDSALYLCASSFLGRSLDTQYFGPGTRLTVL.

The chain is built from TRBV30 and TRBJ2-6; possibly TRBD1 for D (6 bases). This CDR3 region has 15 residues. Germline V gives CDR1 GTSNPN, CDR2 SVGIG (reference sequence). V shed 2 bases and J shed 4 bases, with 12 bases lying between them. The CDR3 here is CAWSTPGAGANVLTF. In nucleotides, the CDR3 is TGTGCCTGGAGTACGCCAGGGGCCGGGGCCAACGTCCTGACTTTC.

The chain combines TRBV5-4 with TRBJ2-5; D perhaps matches TRBD2 (5 bases). The J call may be incorrect, as the DNA end agrees better with TRBJ2-7. Germline assignment: CDR1 SGHNT and CDR2 YYREEE (reference sequence). This CDR3 is 13 amino acids long. CDR3 protein: CASSLERDYEQYF. Written as DNA, the CDR3 is TGTGCCAGCAGCTTGGAGAGGGACTACGAGCAGTACTTC.

This clone was found once. The V gene is TRBV7-3, the J gene TRBJ1-1, with unresolved D. Germline V gives CDR1 SGHTA, CDR2 FQGTGA. V dropped 2 bases and J dropped 2 bases, with 12 bases sitting between them. CDR3 size: 15 residues. The CDR3 DNA sequence: TGTGCCAGCAGCTTACTAGGCGGGGTTAACACTGAAGCTTTCTTT. Translating gives CASSLLGGVNTEAFF.

The genes are TRBV2 and TRBJ1-4, with 7 bases lining up with TRBD1. The CDR3 has 16 amino acids. J gave up 4 bases and V 5 bases, and 10 bases lay outside the gene matches. Germline values: CDR1 SNHLY, CDR2 FYNNEI. CDR3 residues: CASSHDRDRDNEKLFF. The CDR3 coding sequence is TGTGCCAGCAGTCACGACCGGGACAGAGATAATGAAAAACTGTTTTTT.

The V and J genes are TRBV19 and TRBJ1-2, with 9 positions matching TRBD1. The CDR3 contains 16 residues. Germline CDR1 and CDR2: LNHDA and SQIVND (reference sequence). Losses at the gene ends were 1 base for V and 1 base for J; bases not matched to a gene: 4. For the CDR3, the DNA is TGTGCCAGTAGTATAGGCCGGACAGGGGATAACTATGGCTACACCTTC. As protein: CASSIGRTGDNYGYTF.

The J gene is TRBJ2-1, the V gene TRBV7-8; a weak D match, TRBD2 (5 bases). Germline V gives CDR1 SGHVS, CDR2 FQNEAQ. This CDR3 has 12 residues. The V end was cut by 3 bases, the J end by 11 bases, with 11 bases between. CDR3 loop: CASSLYRGKQFF. CDR3 coding DNA: TGTGCCAGCAGCTTGTATCGAGGGAAGCAGTTCTTC.

The chain joins TRBV2 to TRBJ1-6; 11 nucleotides agree with TRBD1. There are 14 residues in the CDR3. Losses at the gene ends were 8 bases for V and 9 bases for J; bases not matched to a gene: 6. Per the germline V gene, CDR1 is SNHLY and CDR2 is FYNNEI. The CDR3 DNA follows: TGTGCCAGCGGAGCGGGACAGGGGGTTTCACCCCTCCACTTT. This encodes CASGAGQGVSPLHF. The full variable domain, with the rest looked up from reference TRBV2 and TRBJ1-6, is EPEVTQTPSHQVTQMGQEVILRCVPISNHLYFYWYRQILGQKVEFLVSFYNNEISEKSEIFDDQFSVERPDGSNFTLKIRSTKLEDSAMYFCASGAGQGVSPLHFGNGTRLTVT.